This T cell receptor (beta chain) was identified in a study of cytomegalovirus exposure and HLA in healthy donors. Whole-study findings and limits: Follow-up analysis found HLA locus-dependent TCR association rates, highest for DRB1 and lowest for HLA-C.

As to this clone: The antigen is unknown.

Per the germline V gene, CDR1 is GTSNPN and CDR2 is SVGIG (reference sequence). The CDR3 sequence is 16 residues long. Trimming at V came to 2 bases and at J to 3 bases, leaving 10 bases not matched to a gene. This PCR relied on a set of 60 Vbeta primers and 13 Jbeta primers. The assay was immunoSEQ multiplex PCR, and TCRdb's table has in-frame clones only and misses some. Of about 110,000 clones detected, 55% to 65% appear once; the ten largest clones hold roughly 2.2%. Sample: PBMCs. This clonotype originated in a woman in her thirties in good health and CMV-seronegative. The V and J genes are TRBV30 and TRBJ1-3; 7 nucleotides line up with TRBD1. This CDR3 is CAWSPPPRGFGNTIYF. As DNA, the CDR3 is TGTGCCTGGAGTCCACCCCCCAGGGGGTTTGGAAACACCATATATTTT.